This TCR beta chain emerged from a study of cytomegalovirus exposure and HLA in healthy donors. PCR primers comprised 60 Vbeta and 13 Jbeta primers. Using immunoSEQ multiplex PCR, the repertoire was profiled, and TCRdb retains in-frame clones only, with some absent. The sample has around 250,000 clones, around 81% seen once. CDR1 is LNHDA and CDR2 is SQIVND in the germline V gene (reference sequence). The V segment lost 3 bases and the J segment 5 bases; nucleotides outside the gene matches: 12. The CDR3 spans 16 residues. The sample comprised PBMCs. This clonotype originated in a woman aged 60-75 years in good health and CMV-seropositive. The rearrangement joins TRBV19 to TRBJ2-7; TRBD2 matches at 8 bases. The DNA for the CDR3 is TGTGCCAGTAGTATTAATGCGGGAGGTAGCGTAAACGAGCAGTACTTC. Translating gives CASSINAGGSVNEQYF. The whole variable domain, filled in from reference TRBV19 and TRBJ2-7, reads DGGITQSPKYLFRKEGQNVTLSCEQNLNHDAMYWYRQDPGQGLRLIYYSQIVNDFQKGDIAEGYSVSREKKESFPLTVTSAQKNPTAFYLCASSINAGGSVNEQYFGPGTRLTVT.